The following is a TCR beta chain sequence with its context. The antigen is undetermined. These data originate in a study of identical twins. Study conclusions and caveats: Sequences that were out-of-frame, alpha and twin-shared displayed an excess of low generation probability. Partial confounding of zero-insertion analyses by invariant MAIT and iNKT cells was possible. Conclusions were based on cross-sectional statistical analysis, without following the same donors.

TCRdb itself ran the 5' RACE reads through MiXCR, one entry per CDR3 protein. Found here are hundreds of thousands of distinct CDR3 sequences, approximately 6.1% of them singletons; the top ten hold about 1.8%. CDR3 length: 18 residues. The trim removed 7 bases at V and 0 bases at J, leaving 12 bases unmatched. Germline V CDR1 and CDR2: SGHRS, YFSETQ. The sample consisted of naive T cells sorted from blood. V and J are TRBV5-1 and TRBJ2-1; 11 bases fit TRBD2. The source is a man between 18 and 35 years old in good health. The CDR3, as DNA: TGCGCCAGCCAAAACGGGCCTAGCGGGAGGCACTCCTACAATGAGCAGTTCTTC. This gives the protein CASQNGPSGRHSYNEQFF.